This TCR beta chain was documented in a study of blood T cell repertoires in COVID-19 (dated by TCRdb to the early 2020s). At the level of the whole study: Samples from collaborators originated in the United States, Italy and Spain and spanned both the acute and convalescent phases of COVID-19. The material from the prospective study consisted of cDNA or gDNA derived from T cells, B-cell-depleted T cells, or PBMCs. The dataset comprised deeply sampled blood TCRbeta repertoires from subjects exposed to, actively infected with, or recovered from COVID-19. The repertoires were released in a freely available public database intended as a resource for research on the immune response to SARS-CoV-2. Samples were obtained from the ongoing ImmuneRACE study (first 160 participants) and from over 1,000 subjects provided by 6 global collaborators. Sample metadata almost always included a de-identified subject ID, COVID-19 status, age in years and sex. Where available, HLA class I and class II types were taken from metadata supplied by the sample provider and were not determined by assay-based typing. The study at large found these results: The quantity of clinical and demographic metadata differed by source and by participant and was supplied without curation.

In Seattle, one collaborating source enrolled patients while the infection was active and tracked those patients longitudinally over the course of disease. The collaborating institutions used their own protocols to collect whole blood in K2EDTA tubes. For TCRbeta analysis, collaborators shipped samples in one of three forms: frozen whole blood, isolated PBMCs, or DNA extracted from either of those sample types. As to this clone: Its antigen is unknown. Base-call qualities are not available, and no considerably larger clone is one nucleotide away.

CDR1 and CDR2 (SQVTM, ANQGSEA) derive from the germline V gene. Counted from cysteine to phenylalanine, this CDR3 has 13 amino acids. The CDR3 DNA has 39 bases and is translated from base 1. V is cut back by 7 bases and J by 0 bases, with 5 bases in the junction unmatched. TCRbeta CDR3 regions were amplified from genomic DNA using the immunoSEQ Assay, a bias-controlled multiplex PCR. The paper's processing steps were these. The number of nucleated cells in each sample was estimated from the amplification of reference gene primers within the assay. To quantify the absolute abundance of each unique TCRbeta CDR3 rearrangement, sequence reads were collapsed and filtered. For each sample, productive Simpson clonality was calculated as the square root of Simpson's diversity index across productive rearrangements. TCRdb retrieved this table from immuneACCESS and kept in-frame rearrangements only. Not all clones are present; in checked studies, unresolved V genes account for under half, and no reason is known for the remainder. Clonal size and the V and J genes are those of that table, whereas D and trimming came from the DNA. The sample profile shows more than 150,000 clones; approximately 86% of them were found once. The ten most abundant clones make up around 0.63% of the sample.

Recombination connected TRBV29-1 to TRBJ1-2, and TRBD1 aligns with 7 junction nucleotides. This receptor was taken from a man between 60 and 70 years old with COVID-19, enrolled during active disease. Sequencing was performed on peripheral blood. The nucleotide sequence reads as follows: TGCAGCGCCATGCAGGGGGCTAACTATGGCTACACCTTC. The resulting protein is CSAMQGANYGYTF. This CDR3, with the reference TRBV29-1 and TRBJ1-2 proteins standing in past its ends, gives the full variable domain SAVISQKPSRDICQRGTSLTIQCQVDSQVTMMFWYRQQPGQSLTLIATANQGSEATYESGFVIDKFPISRPNLTFSTLTVSNMSPEDSSIYLCSAMQGANYGYTFGSGTRLTVV.